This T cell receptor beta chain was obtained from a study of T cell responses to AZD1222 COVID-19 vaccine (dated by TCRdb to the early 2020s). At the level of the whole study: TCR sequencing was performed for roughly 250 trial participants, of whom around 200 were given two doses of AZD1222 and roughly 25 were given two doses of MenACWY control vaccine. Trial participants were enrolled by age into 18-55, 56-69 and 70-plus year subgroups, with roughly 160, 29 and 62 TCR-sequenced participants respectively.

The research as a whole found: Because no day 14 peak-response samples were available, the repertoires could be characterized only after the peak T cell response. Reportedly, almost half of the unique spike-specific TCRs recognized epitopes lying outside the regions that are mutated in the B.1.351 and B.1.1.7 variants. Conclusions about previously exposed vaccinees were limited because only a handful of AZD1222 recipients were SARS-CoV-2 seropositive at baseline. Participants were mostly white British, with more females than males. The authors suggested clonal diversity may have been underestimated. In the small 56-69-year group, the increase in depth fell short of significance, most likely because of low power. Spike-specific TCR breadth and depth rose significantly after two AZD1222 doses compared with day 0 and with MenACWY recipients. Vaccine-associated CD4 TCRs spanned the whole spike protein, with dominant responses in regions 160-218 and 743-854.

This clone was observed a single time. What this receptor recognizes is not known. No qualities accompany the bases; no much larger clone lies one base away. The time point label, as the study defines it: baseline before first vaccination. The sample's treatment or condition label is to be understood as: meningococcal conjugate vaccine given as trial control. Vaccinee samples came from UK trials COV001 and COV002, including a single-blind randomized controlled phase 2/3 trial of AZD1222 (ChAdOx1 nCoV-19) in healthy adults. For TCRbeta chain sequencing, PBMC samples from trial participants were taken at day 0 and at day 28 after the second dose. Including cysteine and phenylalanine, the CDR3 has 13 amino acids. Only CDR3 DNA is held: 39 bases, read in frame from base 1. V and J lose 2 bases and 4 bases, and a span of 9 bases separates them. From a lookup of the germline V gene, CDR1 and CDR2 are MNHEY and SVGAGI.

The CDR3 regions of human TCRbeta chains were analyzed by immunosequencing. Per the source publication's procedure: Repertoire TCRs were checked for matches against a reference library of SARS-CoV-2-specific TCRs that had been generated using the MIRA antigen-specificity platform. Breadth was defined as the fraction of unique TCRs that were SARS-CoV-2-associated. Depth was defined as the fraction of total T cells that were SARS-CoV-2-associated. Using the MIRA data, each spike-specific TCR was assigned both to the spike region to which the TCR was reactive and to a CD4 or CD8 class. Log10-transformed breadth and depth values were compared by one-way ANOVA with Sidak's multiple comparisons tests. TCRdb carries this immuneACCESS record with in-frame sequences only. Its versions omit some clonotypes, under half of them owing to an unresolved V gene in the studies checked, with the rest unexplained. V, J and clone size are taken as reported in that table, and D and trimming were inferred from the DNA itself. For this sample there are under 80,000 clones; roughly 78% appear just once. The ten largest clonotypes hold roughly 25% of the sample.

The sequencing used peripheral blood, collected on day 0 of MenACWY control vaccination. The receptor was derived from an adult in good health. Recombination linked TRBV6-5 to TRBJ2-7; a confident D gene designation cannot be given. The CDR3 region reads CASSYLVGYEQYF. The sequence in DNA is TGTGCCAGCAGTTACCTAGTGGGGTACGAGCAGTACTTC.